The 5 T cell receptor beta chains listed next were all sequenced from one sample in a study of Ad26.COV2.S vaccination and SARS-CoV-2 variants. Documented treatment: around 19 received Ad26.COV2.S at low or high dose, single or two shots; about 5 received placebo; per-sample allocation not given. Samples were taken on day 63 after the first vaccine or placebo injection. Sequenced by immunoSEQ multiplex PCR; TCRdb stores in-frame clones only, minus some. This table has under 600,000 clones, 80% to 90% appearing once. This specimen consisted of peripheral blood, obtained in a trial of Ad26.COV2.S vaccine versus placebo. The receptors stem from a person aged 18-60 years who received the Ad26.COV2.S COVID-19 vaccine or a placebo.

The V call is TRBV7-3, the J call TRBJ2-2; D might be TRBD1 (6 bases). Trimming pared 5 bases from V and 6 bases from J, leaving 13 bases between. From germline, CDR1 is SGHTA and CDR2 FQGTGA. This CDR3 region has 14 residues. The CDR3, as DNA: TGTGCCAGCAGCCTTGTGGGGGCTGCCGGGGAGCTGTTTTTT. The encoded protein is CASSLVGAAGELFF.

This clone was seen only once. The gene calls are TRBV7-2 and TRBJ2-1; 10 bases align to TRBD1. After removal of 4 bases from V and 2 bases from J, the junction contained 5 bases not matched to a gene. Per germline, CDR1 SGHTA and CDR2 FQGNSA. The CDR3 extends over 16 amino acids. The chain's CDR3 is CASSSRQGAAYNEQFF. CDR3 nucleotide sequence: TGTGCCAGCAGCTCCCGACAGGGGGCGGCCTACAATGAGCAGTTCTTC.

The chain has TRBV28 and TRBJ2-7; the D is unclear. V lost 5 bases and J lost 2, with 1 base in between. Germline V CDR1 and CDR2: MDHEN, SYDVKM. This CDR3 has 10 residues. CDR3: CASSTYEQYF. DNA for the CDR3: TGTGCCAGCAGTACCTACGAGCAGTACTTC.

J is TRBJ2-3 and V is TRBV9, with D hard to call. Germline loops: CDR1 SGDLS, CDR2 YYNGEE. The CDR3 is made up of 15 amino acids. Trimming removed 4 bases from V and 6 bases from J, with 18 bases in between. The CDR3 protein is CASSPRLGAYDTQYF. The CDR3 DNA reads as TGTGCCAGCAGCCCCCGATTGGGTGCATATGATACGCAGTATTTT. The full variable domain, in which reference TRBV9 and TRBJ2-3 provide the parts outside the CDR3, is DSGVTQTPKHLITATGQRVTLRCSPRSGDLSVYWYQQSLDQGLQFLIQYYNGEERAKGNILERFSAQQFPDLHSELNLSSLELGDSALYFCASSPRLGAYDTQYFGPGTRLTVL.

The chain uses TRBV14 and TRBJ2-1, with 8 bases that match TRBD1. V lost 4 bases to trimming and J lost 8 bases; unmatched junction nucleotides: 4. Germline loops: CDR1 SGHDN, CDR2 FVKESK. The CDR3 spans 13 residues. The CDR3 spells CASSLTGGHEQFF. For the CDR3, the DNA is TGTGCCAGCAGCCTAACAGGGGGTCATGAGCAGTTCTTC.